The sequence of this TCR beta chain was determined in a study of CD8+CD57+ T cells in acquired aplastic anemia. Overall study context: An average of approximately 3.2 ug of DNA was obtained from sorted CD4+ and CD8+ cells.

Deletions cut 5 bases from V and 9 bases from J, with 12 bases between. This CDR3 is built from 12 residues. The germline CDR1 and CDR2 sequences are SGHTA and FQGNSA. Genomic DNA acted as the template from which TCR beta VDJ combination and CDR3 sequence profiling were carried out. A single record per CDR3 protein comes from TCRdb applying MiXCR to the reads. The sample consists of 150,000 to 200,000 distinct CDR3 sequences, 64% of them appearing once. General study findings and limits: Patients shared 25 to 35 CD8+ CDR3 sequences with controls. Significant differences in CD8+ Simpson's diversity were not observed between patients and controls.

This clonotype has more than one count but fewer than ten. Its antigen remains unidentified. The sample consisted of sorted CD4+, CD8+, or CD8+CD57+ T cells (not recorded which) from PBMCs. This TCR was recovered from a human donor with severe aplastic anemia or a healthy control (not recorded which). The chain uses TRBV7-2 and TRBJ2-3; D is perhaps TRBD1 or TRBD2 (7 bases each). CDR3 bases: TGTGCCAGCAGCAACCAGGGGGGGACGCAGTATTTT. It translates to CASSNQGGTQYF.